Below, 3 T cell receptor beta chains from the same sample are listed, as sequenced in a study of identifying expanded T cells in peripheral blood. Libraries were prepared by immunoSEQ multiplex PCR; TCRdb keeps only in-frame clonotypes and omits some of them. The sample records over 100,000 clones, about nine tenths being singletons. The sample comprised blood. These receptor sequences come from a person aged 18 to 70 in good health.

V is TRBV7-2 and J is TRBJ2-7, with TRBD2 matching 11 bases. The ends lost 5 bases at V and 3 bases at J; junction bases unmatched: 6. The CDR3 sequence is 15 residues long. Germline V gene sequence: CDR1 SGHTA, CDR2 FQGNSA. Here the CDR3 DNA reads TGTGCCAGCAGCGGACGACTAGCGGGACACTACGAGCAGTACTTC. Translated: CASSGRLAGHYEQYF.

This clone was counted a few times. For the CDR3, the DNA is TGTGCCAGCAGCTTAGATGAGCCCCCTTACTACGAGCAGTACTTC. Translation: CASSLDEPPYYEQYF. This sequence joins TRBV11-3 and TRBJ2-7, with D hard to call. Germline CDR1 SGHNT, CDR2 YENEEA. The CDR3 totals 15 residues. V was shortened by 0 bases and J by 3 bases, with 12 bases between the two germline ends.

V is TRBV2 and J is TRBJ2-5; D gene ambiguous. Trimming stripped 4 bases from V and 5 bases from J, with 2 bases between. The CDR3 covers 10 residues. CDR1 SNHLY and CDR2 FYNNEI come from the germline V gene. Here the CDR3 DNA reads TGTGCCAGCAGTGGGGAGACCCAGTACTTC. This sequence encodes CASSGETQYF.